The subject of this entry is one T cell receptor beta chain. Methods used by the authors: Nucleated cell number was recorded as an estimate derived from reference gene primer amplification. The data were produced by immunoSEQ multiplex PCR, yet TCRdb's version contains in-frame clones alone and is incomplete. V, J and clone size were drawn from that table, and D and trimming were deduced from the DNA. The sample records 150,000 to 200,000 clones, around four fifths being singletons. Germline CDR1 is SNHLY and CDR2 is FYNNEI. V lost 6 bases to trimming and J lost 4 bases, with 9 bases between them. This CDR3 is 13 amino acids long. Those enrolled, adults aged 18 to 89 years, came from 24 US areas. Participant-reported clinical history was the basis for cohort assignment. These data belong to a study of blood T cell repertoires in COVID-19. In the study overall: Collection of acute and convalescent COVID-19 samples took place in the United States, Italy and Spain.

This chain joins TRBV2 and TRBJ1-4; D remains ambiguous. The clonotype was recovered from a man aged 35-49 years who had recovered from COVID-19. Sequencing was done on a sample of PBMCs or T cells enriched from blood (not recorded which). CDR3: CASRRLLNEKLFF. The CDR3 DNA reads TGTGCCAGCAGGAGACTTCTTAATGAAAAACTGTTTTTT.